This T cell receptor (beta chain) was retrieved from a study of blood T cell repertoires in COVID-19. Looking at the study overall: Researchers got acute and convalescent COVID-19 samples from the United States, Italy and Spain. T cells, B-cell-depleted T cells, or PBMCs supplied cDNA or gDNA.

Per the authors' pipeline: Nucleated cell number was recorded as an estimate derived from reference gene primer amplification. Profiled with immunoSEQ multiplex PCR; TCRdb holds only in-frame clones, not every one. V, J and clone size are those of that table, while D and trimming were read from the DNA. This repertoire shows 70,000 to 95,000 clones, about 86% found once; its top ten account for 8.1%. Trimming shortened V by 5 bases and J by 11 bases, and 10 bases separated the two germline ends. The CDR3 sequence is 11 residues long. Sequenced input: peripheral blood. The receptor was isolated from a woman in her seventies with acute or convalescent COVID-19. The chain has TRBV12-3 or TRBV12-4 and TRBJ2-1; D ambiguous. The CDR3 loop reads CASSNRNKQFF. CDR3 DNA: TGTGCCAGCAGTAACAGAAACAAGCAGTTCTTC.